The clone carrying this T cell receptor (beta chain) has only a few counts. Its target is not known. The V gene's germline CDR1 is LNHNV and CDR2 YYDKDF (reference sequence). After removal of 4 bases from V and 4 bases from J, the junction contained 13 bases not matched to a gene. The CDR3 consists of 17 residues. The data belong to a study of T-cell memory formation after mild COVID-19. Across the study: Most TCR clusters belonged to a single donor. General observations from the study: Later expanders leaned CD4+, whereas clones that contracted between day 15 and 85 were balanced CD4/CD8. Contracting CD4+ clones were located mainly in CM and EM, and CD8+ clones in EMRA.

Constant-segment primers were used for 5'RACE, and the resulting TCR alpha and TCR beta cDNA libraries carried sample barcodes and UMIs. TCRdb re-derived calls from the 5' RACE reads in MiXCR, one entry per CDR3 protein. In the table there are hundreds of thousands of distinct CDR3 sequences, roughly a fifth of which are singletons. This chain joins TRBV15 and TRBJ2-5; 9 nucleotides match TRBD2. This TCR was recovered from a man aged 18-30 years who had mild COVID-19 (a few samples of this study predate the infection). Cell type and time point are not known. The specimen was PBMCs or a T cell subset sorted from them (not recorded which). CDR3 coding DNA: TGTGCCACCAGCACCCCCCTTGGACTAGCGAATTCAGAGACCCAGTACTTC. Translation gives CATSTPLGLANSETQYF.